This T cell receptor beta chain was documented in a study of blood T cells in healthy people across ages. To note about this clonotype: No antigen is known for it.

Broader study findings: From one million sequenced T cells, diversity estimates were lower bounds.

Using a J-beta primer mix together with a sample-barcoded 5' primer, a second PCR was run for roughly 6 to 11 cycles. Each cDNA molecule was tagged by a template-switch adaptor that had 12 random nucleotides. Individual samples furnished no less than 3 million CDR3-containing paired-end reads apiece. One entry per CDR3 protein, called by TCRdb with MiXCR from the 5' RACE reads. The sample comprises about 1 million distinct CDR3 sequences, under 30% of which are singletons, and 0.65% to 0.95% rests with the top ten. Between the trimmed V and J ends, which lost 4 bases and 6 bases, there was a span of 13 bases. The germline gives CDR1 MNHEY, CDR2 SVGAGI. The CDR3 runs to 13 residues. The sample also formed part of further work on T cells of mothers and their children. That work states: Per child, roughly 3 million TCR beta CDR3 reads were obtained, against over 9 million per mother.

The gene calls are TRBV6-5 and TRBJ2-7, with D tentatively TRBD1 (5 bases). This TCR was recovered from a girl aged 2-10 years in good health. Sequencing used blood. The DNA for the CDR3 is TGTGCCAGCAGTTCCCGGACATTCCTCGAGCAGTACTTC. Protein: CASSSRTFLEQYF.